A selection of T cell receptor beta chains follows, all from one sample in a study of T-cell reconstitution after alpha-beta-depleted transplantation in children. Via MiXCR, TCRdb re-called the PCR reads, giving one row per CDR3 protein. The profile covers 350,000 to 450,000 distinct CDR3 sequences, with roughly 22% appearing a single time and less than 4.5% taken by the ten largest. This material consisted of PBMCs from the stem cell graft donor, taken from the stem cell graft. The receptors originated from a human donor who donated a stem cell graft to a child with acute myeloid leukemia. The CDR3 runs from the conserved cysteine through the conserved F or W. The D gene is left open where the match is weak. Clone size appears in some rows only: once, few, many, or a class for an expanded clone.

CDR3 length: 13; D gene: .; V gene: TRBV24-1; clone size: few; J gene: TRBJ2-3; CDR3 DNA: TGTGCCACCAGTGAAACCTACACAGATACGCAGTATTTT; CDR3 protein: CATSETYTDTQYF
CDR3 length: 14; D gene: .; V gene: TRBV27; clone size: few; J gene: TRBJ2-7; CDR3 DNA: TGTGCCAGCAGTGCAGGGATTAGATCCTACGAGCAGTACTTC; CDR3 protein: CASSAGIRSYEQYF
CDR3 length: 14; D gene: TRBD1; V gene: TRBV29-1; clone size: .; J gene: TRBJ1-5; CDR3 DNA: TGCAGCGTTACAACAGGGGGGCCCGGTCAGCCCCAGCATTTT; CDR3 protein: CSVTTGGPGQPQHF
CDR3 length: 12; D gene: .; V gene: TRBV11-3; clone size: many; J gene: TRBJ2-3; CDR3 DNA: TGTGCCAGCAGCTGGCGGGGAGATACGCAGTATTTT; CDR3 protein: CASSWRGDTQYF
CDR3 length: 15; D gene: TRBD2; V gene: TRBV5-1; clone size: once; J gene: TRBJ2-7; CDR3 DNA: TGCGCCAGCAGCTTACCGGGACTAGCGGGAGTTGAGCAGTACTTC; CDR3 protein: CASSLPGLAGVEQYF
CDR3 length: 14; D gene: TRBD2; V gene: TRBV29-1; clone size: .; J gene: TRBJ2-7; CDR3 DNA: TGCAGCGCCTTCGGACTAGCGGGAACATACGAGCAGTACTTC; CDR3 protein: CSAFGLAGTYEQYF
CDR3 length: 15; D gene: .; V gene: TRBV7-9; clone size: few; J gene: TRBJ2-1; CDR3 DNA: TGTGCCAGCAGCTTAGTAACGGGAGTACGCAATGAGCAGTTCTTC; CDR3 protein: CASSLVTGVRNEQFF
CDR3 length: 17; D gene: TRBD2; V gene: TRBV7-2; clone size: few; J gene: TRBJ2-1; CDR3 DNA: TGTGCCAGCAGCTTAGTGGGGGGGACTAGCGCTTACAATGAGCAGTTCTTC; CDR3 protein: CASSLVGGTSAYNEQFF
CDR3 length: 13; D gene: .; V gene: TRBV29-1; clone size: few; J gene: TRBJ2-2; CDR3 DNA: TGCAGCGTTGCTTTTTGGGGGGCCGGGGAGCTGTTTTTT; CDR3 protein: CSVAFWGAGELFF
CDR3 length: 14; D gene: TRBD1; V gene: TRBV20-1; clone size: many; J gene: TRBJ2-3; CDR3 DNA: TGCAGTGCTACCACGGACAGGGATTCAGATACGCAGTATTTT; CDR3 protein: CSATTDRDSDTQYF
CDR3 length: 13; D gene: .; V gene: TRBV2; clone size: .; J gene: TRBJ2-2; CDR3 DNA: TGTGCCAGCGGGGACGGGAACACCGGGGAGCTGTTTTTT; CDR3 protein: CASGDGNTGELFF
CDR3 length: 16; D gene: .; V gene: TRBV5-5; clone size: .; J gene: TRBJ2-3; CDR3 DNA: TGTGCCAGCACCCGAAGCCCAGAGACTTCCACAGATACGCAGTATTTT; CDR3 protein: CASTRSPETSTDTQYF
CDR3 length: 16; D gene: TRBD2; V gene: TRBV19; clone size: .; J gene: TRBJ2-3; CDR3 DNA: TGTGCCAGTAGTATAGCCCCAGCGGGAGTCGGAGATACGCAGTATTTT; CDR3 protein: CASSIAPAGVGDTQYF
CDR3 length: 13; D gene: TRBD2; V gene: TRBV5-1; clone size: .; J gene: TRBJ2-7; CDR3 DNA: TGCGCCAGCAGCTTACCGGGAGGGAACGAGCAGTACTTC; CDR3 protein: CASSLPGGNEQYF
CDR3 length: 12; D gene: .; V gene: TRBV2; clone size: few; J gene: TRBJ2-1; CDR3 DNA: TGTGCCAGCAGTGAAGGGGCCGATGAGCAGTTCTTC; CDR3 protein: CASSEGADEQFF
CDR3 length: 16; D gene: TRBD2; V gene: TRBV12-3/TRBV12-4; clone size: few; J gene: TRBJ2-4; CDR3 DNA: TGTGCCAGCAGTTTAGTCGGCGGGAGAGCCAAAAACATTCAGTACTTC; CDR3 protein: CASSLVGGRAKNIQYF
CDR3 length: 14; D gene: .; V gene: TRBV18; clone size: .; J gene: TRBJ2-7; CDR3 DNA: TGTGCCAGCTCACACACAGGGACACAATACGAGCAGTACTTC; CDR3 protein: CASSHTGTQYEQYF
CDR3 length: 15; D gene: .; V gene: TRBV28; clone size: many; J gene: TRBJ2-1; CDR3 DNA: TGTGCCAGCAGTTTAGGGTCACAGGGAGCTAGTGAGCAGTTCTTC; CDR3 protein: CASSLGSQGASEQFF
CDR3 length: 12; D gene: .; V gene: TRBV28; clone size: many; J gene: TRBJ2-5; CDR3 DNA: TGTGCCAGCGCAGTGGGGATAGAGACCCAGTACTTC; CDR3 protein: CASAVGIETQYF
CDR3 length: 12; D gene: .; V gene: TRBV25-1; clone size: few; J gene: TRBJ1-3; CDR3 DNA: TGTGCCAGCAGTGAAGTTTCGGACACCATATATTTT; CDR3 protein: CASSEVSDTIYF
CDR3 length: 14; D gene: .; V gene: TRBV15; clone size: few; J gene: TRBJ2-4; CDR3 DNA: TGTGCCACCAGCCTAAGGCCTTACAAAAACATTCAGTACTTC; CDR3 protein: CATSLRPYKNIQYF
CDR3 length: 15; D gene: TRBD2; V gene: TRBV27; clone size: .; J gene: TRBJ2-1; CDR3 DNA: TGTGCCAGCAGTTTAGGAGCGGGAGGAAACAATGAGCAGTTCTTC; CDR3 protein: CASSLGAGGNNEQFF
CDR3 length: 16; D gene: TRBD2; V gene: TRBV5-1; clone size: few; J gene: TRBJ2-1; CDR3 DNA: TGCGCCAGCAGCTTGAGGCTAGCGGGGATAAACAATGAGCAGTTCTTC; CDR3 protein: CASSLRLAGINNEQFF
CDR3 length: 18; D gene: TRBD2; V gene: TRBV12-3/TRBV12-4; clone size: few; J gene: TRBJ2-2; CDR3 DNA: TGTGCCAGCAGTTTTGGGCTAGCGGGAGGTTGGGACACCGGGGAGCTGTTTTTT; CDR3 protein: CASSFGLAGGWDTGELFF
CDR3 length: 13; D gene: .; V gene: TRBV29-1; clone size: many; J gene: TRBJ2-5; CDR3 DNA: TGCAGCGTTGAAGACCCCGCGGGTGAGACCCAGTACTTC; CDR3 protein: CSVEDPAGETQYF
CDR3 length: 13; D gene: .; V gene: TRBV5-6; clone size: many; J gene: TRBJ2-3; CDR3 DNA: TGTGCCAGCCGACCCTCCAGGGAAGGGACGCAGTATTTT; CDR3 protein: CASRPSREGTQYF
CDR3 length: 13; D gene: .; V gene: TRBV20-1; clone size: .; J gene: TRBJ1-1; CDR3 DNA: TGCAGTGCCCGCCACCCGTCTGGGACTGAAGCTTTCTTT; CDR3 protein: CSARHPSGTEAFF
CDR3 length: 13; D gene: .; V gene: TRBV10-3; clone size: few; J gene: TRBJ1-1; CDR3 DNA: TGTGCCATCAGTGGGCAGCTGAACACTGAAGCTTTCTTT; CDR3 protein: CAISGQLNTEAFF
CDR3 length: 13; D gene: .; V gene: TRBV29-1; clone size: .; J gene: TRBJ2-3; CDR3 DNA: TGCAGCGCCCGTAGGCCATTAACAGATACGCAGTATTTT; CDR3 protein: CSARRPLTDTQYF
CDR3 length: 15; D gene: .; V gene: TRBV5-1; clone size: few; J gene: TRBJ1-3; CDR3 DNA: TGCGCCAGCAGCTTGGATTCCAACTCTGGAAACACCATATATTTT; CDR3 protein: CASSLDSNSGNTIYF
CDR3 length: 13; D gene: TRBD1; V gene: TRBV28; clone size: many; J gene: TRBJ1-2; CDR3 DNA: TGTGCCAGCAGTTTCACAGGGGGCTATGGCTACACCTTC; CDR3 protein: CASSFTGGYGYTF
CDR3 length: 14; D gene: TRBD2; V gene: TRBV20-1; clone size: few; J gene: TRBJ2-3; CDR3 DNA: TGCAGTGCTCTTAGCGGGAAGAGCACAGATACGCAGTATTTT; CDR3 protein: CSALSGKSTDTQYF
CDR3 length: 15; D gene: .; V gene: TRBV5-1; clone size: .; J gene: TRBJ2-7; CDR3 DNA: TGCGCCAGCAGCTTGGCCGGAGGGGAGAGCGACGAGCAGTACTTC; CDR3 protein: CASSLAGGESDEQYF
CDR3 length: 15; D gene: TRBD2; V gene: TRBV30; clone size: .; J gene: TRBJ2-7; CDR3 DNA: TGTGCCTGGAACGAGGGACTAGCGGGAGCCTACGAGCAGTACTTC; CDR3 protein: CAWNEGLAGAYEQYF
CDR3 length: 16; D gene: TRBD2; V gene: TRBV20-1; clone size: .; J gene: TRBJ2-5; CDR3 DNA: TGCAGTGCTAGAGACGGACTAGCGGGAAGGGGGGGGACCCAGTACTTC; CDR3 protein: CSARDGLAGRGGTQYF
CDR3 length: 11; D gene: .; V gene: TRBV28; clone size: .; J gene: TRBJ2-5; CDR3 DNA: TGTGCCAGCAATCTGCGGGAGACCCAGTACTTC; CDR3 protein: CASNLRETQYF
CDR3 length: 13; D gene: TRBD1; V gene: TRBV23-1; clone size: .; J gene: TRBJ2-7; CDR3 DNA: TGCGCCAGCAGGAGGACAGGGTGGTACGAGCAGTACTTC; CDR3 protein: CASRRTGWYEQYF
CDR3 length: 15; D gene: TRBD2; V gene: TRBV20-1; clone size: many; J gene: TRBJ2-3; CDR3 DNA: TGCAGTGGGTCGGAGCGGGAGGCGTACACAGATACGCAGTATTTT; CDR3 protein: CSGSEREAYTDTQYF
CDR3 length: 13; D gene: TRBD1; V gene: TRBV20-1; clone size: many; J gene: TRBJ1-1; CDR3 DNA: TGCAGTGCTAGAGGGACAGGGTGGGGTGAAGCTTTCTTT; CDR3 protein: CSARGTGWGEAFF
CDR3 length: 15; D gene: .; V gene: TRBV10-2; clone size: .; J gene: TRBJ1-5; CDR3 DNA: TGCGCCAGCAGTGTGCTTGCCCAGGGATTTCAGCCCCAGCATTTT; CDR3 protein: CASSVLAQGFQPQHF
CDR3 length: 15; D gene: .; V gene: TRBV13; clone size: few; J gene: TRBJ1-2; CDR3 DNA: TGTGCCAGCAGCTTTTTCTGGAAGGGGGGCCATGGCTACACCTTC; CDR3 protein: CASSFFWKGGHGYTF
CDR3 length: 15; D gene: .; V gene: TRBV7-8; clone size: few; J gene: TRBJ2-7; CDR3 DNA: TGTGCCAGCAGTCCCATGGTGGGGACCAACTACGAGCAGTACTTC; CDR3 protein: CASSPMVGTNYEQYF
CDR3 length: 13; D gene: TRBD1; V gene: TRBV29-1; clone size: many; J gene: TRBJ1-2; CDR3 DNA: TGCAGCGCCGACGGACAGGGAGACTATGGCTACACCTTC; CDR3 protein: CSADGQGDYGYTF
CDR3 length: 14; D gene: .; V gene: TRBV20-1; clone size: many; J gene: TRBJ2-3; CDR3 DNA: TGCAGTGCTAGAAGGCGGACTAGCACAGATACGCAGTATTTT; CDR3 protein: CSARRRTSTDTQYF
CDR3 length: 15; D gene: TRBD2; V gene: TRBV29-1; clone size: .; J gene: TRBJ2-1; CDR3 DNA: TGCAGCGTTGAGACTAGCGGGAGGCTCTACAATGAGCAGTTCTTC; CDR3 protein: CSVETSGRLYNEQFF
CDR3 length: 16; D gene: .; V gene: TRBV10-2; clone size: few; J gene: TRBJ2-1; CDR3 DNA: TGCGCCAGCACGGTTCGTTTCGACAGAACCTACAATGAGCAGTTCTTC; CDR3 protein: CASTVRFDRTYNEQFF
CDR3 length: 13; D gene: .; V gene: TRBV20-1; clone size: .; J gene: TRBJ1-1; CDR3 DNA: TGCAGTGCTAGAGATACAAGGGAGTCAGGAGCTTTCTTT; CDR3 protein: CSARDTRESGAFF
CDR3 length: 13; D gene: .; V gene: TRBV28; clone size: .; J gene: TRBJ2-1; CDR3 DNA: TGTGCCAGCAGTCCCAGGGTATACAATGAGCAGTTCTTC; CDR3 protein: CASSPRVYNEQFF
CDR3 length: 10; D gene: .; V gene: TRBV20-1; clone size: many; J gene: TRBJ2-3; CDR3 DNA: TGCAGTTCCGGAGCAGATACGCAGTATTTT; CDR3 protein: CSSGADTQYF
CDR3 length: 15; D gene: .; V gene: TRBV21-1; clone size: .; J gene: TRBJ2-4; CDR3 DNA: TGTGCCAGCAGCAAGGAGCGGGAGTTCCAAAACATTCAGTACTTC; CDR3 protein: CASSKEREFQNIQYF
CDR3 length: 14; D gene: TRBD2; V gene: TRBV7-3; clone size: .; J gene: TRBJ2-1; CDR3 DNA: TGTGCCAGCAGCTTAAACCTAGCGGGAGGTGAGCAGTTCTTC; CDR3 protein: CASSLNLAGGEQFF
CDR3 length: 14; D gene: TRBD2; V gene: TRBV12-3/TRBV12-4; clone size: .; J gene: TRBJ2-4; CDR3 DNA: TGTGCCAGCAGTTTAATCCAAAGCGGGGACATTCAGTACTTC; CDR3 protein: CASSLIQSGDIQYF
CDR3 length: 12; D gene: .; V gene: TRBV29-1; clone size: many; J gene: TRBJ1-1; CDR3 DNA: TGCAGCGTTGGACAGGTTATGGCTGGGGCTTTCTTT; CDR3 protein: CSVGQVMAGAFF
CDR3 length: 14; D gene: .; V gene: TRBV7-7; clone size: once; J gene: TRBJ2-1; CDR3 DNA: TGTGCTAGCAGTCCTTACGGACCTTACAATGAGCAGTTCTTC; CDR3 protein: CASSPYGPYNEQFF
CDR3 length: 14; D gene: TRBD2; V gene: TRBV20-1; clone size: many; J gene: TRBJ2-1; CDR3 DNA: TGCAGTGCTGTTACTAGCGGACCCTACAATGAGCAGTTCTTC; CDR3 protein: CSAVTSGPYNEQFF
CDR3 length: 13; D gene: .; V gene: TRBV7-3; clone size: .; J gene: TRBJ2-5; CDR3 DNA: TGTGCCAGCAGCGAGGGGAAAGGGGAGACCCAGTACTTC; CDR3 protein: CASSEGKGETQYF
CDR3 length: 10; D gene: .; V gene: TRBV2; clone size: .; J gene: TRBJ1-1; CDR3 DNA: TGTGCCAGCAGAGAGGCTGAAGCTTTCTTT; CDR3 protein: CASREAEAFF
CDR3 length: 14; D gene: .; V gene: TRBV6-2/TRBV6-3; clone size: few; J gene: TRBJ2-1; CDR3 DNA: TGTGCCAGCAGTTACCTGGGCTCCGGAGATGAGCAGTTCTTC; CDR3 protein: CASSYLGSGDEQFF
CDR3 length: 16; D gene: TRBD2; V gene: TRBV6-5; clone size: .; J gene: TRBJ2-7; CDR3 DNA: TGTGCCAGCAGTTGGATAGCGGGAGGTATTTCCTACGAGCAGTACTTC; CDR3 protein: CASSWIAGGISYEQYF